The present T cell receptor (beta chain) was sequenced within a study of blood T cell repertoires in COVID-19 (TCRdb year 2020). About the study as a whole: Samples covering the acute and convalescent phases of COVID-19 were provided by collaborators in the United States, Italy and Spain. The prospective study material was composed of cDNA or gDNA derived from T cells, B-cell-depleted T cells, or PBMCs. Subjects who had been exposed to COVID-19, were actively infected with it, or had recovered from it provided the deeply sampled blood TCRbeta repertoires that made up the dataset. The repertoires were released in a freely available public database intended as a resource for research on the immune response to SARS-CoV-2. Samples came from the ongoing ImmuneRACE study (first 160 participants) plus 1,254 subjects from 6 global collaborators. Sample metadata almost always included a de-identified subject ID, COVID-19 status, age in years and sex. Where HLA class I and class II types were available, the types were taken from metadata supplied by the sample provider, not from assay-based typing.

The collaborating institutions used their own protocols to collect whole blood in K2EDTA tubes. For TCRbeta analysis, collaborator samples were shipped as frozen whole blood, as isolated PBMCs, or as DNA extracted from either sample type. Measured from the cysteine to the phenylalanine, the CDR3 is 15 residues long. The DNA shown is the 45-base CDR3, in frame from base 1. The germline V gene sets CDR1 to SGHTA and CDR2 to FQGNSA. Compared with germline, V lacks 4 bases and J lacks 3 bases; bases without a gene match: 7. TCRbeta CDR3 regions were amplified from genomic DNA by means of the immunoSEQ Assay, a bias-controlled multiplex PCR. As for the authors' bioinformatics: Within the assay, amplification of reference gene primers was used to estimate how many nucleated cells each sample contained. Sequence reads were collapsed and filtered to measure the absolute abundance of every unique TCRbeta CDR3 rearrangement. Productive Simpson clonality was computed per sample as the square root of Simpson's diversity index over productive rearrangements. The table was pulled from immuneACCESS by TCRdb, which kept in-frame rearrangements only. Such tables lose some clones; where checked, under half of the loss comes from unresolved V genes, and the rest has no known cause. That table supplies the V and J calls and clone size; D and trimming were determined from the DNA. The sample has approximately 190,000 clones on record, roughly 87% of them singletons. The top ten clonotypes cover about 6.5% of the sample.

Regarding this clone: Its antigen has not been determined. Per-base qualities were not stored, and no clone one base away is much larger.

General study outcomes and caveats: The amount of clinical and demographic metadata varied by source and participant and was provided uncurated.

The sequencing sample was made of peripheral blood. This receptor was identified in a woman in her thirties or forties with acute or convalescent COVID-19. The chain uses TRBV7-2 and TRBJ2-7; 9 bases in the middle match TRBD1. For the CDR3, the sequence is CASSSPDRGDYEQYF. Read as DNA, the sequence is TGTGCCAGCAGCTCCCCCGACAGGGGGGACTACGAGCAGTACTTC.